This paragraph reports one T cell receptor beta chain. The data originate from a study of blood T cell repertoires in COVID-19. Study in general: In each case, the material was cDNA or gDNA derived from T cells, B-cell-depleted T cells, or PBMCs.

The CDR3 runs to 13 residues. Deletions cut 3 bases from V and 8 bases from J, with 11 bases between. The germline CDR1 and CDR2 sequences are SGHTA and FQGTGA. Only in-frame clones appear in the TCRdb table, and some are missing; sequencing was by immunoSEQ multiplex PCR. The data hold 200,000 to 300,000 clones, with 85% to 90% observed a single time. Everyone who took part was roughly 18 to 89 years old, and they came from roughly 25 US areas. V is TRBV7-3 and J is TRBJ2-1; possibly TRBD2 for D (6 bases). The sequencing sample was made of PBMCs or T cells enriched from blood (not recorded which). The receptor was isolated from a man aged 45-65 years who had been exposed to COVID-19. CDR3 sequence (DNA): TGTGCCAGCAGCTTGGGACGGGAGTATGAGCAGTTCTTC. This gives the protein CASSLGREYEQFF.